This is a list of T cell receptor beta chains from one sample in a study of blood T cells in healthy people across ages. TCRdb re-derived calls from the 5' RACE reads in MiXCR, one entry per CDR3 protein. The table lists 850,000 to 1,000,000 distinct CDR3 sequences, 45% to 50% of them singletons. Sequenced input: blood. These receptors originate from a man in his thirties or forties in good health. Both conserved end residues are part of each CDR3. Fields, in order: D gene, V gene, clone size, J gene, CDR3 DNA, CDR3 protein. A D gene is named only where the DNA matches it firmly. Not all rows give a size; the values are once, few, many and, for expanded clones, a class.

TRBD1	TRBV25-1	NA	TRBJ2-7	TGTGCCAGCACCCCTAGGACAGGGTACGAGCAGTACTTC	CASTPRTGYEQYF
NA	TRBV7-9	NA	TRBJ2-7	TGTGCCAGCAGCTTAAGTGGGACTGCCAGCTCCTACGAGCAGTACTTC	CASSLSGTASSYEQYF
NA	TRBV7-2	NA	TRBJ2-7	TGTGCCAGCAGCTTAGGAATTCTATCCTACGAGCAGTACTTC	CASSLGILSYEQYF
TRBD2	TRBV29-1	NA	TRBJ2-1	TGCAGCGTTGGTGCGACTAGCCCTTACAATGAGCAGTTCTTC	CSVGATSPYNEQFF
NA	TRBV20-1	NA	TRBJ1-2	TGCAGTGCTAGCAAAAACTATGGCTACACCTTC	CSASKNYGYTF
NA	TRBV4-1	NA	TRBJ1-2	TGCGCCAGCAGCCAGTCGGGGGCGACTAACTATGGCTACACCTTC	CASSQSGATNYGYTF
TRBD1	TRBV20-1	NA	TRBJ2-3	TGCAGTGCGACAGGGGGGATCCTGTCTAGCACAGATACGCAGTATTTT	CSATGGILSSTDTQYF
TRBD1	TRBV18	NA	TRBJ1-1	TGTGCCAGCTCACCTATACAGGGGCCGAACACTGAAGCTTTCTTT	CASSPIQGPNTEAFF
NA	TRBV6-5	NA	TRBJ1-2	TGTGCCAGCAGTTATTCCCCGAGGAATGGCTACACCTTC	CASSYSPRNGYTF
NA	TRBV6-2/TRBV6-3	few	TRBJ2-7	TGTGCCAGCAGTTTGACTTCCGGGACATTCTCCTACGAGCAGTACTTC	CASSLTSGTFSYEQYF
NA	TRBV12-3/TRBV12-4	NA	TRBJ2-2	TGTGCCAGCAGTCCCCTACAGGTCACCGGGGAGCTGTTTTTT	CASSPLQVTGELFF
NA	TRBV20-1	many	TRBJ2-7	TGCAGTGCTAAGGCAGGGACCTCCTCCTACGAGCAGTACTTC	CSAKAGTSSYEQYF
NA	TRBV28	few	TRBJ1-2	TGTGCCAGCAGTCTAGGTCGTATCGGGGCCCCGTGGGACTATGGCTACACCTTC	CASSLGRIGAPWDYGYTF
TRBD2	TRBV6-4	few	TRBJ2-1	TGTGCCAGCAGTGAATCCGGGGGGGCCGAAAATGAGCAGTTCTTC	CASSESGGAENEQFF
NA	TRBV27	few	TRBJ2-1	TGTGCCAGCAGTTTGTTATCAGGGGCATCCTACAATGAGCAGTTCTTC	CASSLLSGASYNEQFF
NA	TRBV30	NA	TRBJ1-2	TGTGCCTGGTACCCGGCACGACGGACTAACTATGGCTACACCTTC	CAWYPARRTNYGYTF
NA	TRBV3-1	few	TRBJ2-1	TGTGCCAGCAGCCACCGAGGGAGCGGTTCCTACAATGAGCAGTTCTTC	CASSHRGSGSYNEQFF
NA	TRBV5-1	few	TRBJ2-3	TGCGCCAGCAGACGTCTGGGGGAAGATACGCAGTATTTT	CASRRLGEDTQYF
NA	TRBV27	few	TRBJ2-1	TGTGCCAGCAGTTCCCCCGATTACAATGAGCAGTTCTTC	CASSSPDYNEQFF
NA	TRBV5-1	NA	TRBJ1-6	TGCGCCAGCAGCTTGAGATCCGGGAACGGTTCACCCCTCCACTTT	CASSLRSGNGSPLHF
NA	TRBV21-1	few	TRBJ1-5	TGTGCCAGCAGTGGACAGTCACCTAGGCCCCAGCATTTT	CASSGQSPRPQHF
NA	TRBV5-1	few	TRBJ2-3	TGCGCCAGCAGCTTGGAGTGGGGGCGCGCAGATACGCAGTATTTT	CASSLEWGRADTQYF
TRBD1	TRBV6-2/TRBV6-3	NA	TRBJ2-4	TGTGCCAGCAGTTACTCCACCAACGACAGGGCCCAAGAAAACATTCAGTACTTC	CASSYSTNDRAQENIQYF
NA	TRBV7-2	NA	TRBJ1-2	TGTGCCAGCAGTTTCACAAGAATTAACTATGGCTACACCTTC	CASSFTRINYGYTF
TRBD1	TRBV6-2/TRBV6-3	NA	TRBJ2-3	TGTGTCAGCAGAGGGACAGGGGTTAGGGGTACGCAGTATTTT	CVSRGTGVRGTQYF
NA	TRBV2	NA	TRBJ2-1	TGTGCCAGCAGCGACCGGGACTCCCTCGATGGTGAGCAGTTCTTC	CASSDRDSLDGEQFF